A selection of T cell receptor beta chains follows, all from one sample in a study of blood T cells in healthy people across ages. Each CDR3 protein is one row after TCRdb ran MiXCR on the 5' RACE reads. The repertoire includes about 1.6 million distinct CDR3 sequences, about 35% of them detected once, and over 9% sits in the top ten. What was sequenced was blood. All receptors derive from a woman aged 25 to 45 in good health. CDR3s include the opening cysteine and the closing phenylalanine or tryptophan. Fields, in order: J gene, clone size, D gene, CDR3 length, V gene, CDR3 DNA, CDR3 protein. The D gene is left open where the match is weak. Clone size appears in some rows only: once, few, many, or a class for an expanded clone.

J gene: TRBJ1-2; clone size: many; D gene: -; CDR3 length: 12; V gene: TRBV12-3/TRBV12-4; CDR3 DNA: TGTGCCAGCAGAACAGGGAACTATGGCTACACCTTC; CDR3 protein: CASRTGNYGYTF
J gene: TRBJ2-7; clone size: -; D gene: TRBD1; CDR3 length: 17; V gene: TRBV7-9; CDR3 DNA: TGTGCCAGCAGCTTAGGTTATATGAGACAGGGGTCGGACGAGCAGTACTTC; CDR3 protein: CASSLGYMRQGSDEQYF
J gene: TRBJ2-1; clone size: many; D gene: -; CDR3 length: 15; V gene: TRBV7-3; CDR3 DNA: TGTGCCAGCAGCGGGGGACTTCCCTCCTACAATGAGCAGTTCTTC; CDR3 protein: CASSGGLPSYNEQFF
J gene: TRBJ1-5; clone size: -; D gene: -; CDR3 length: 16; V gene: TRBV28; CDR3 DNA: TGTGCCAGCAGTCTCTGGACAGCCAAGCACAATCAGCCCCAGCATTTT; CDR3 protein: CASSLWTAKHNQPQHF
J gene: TRBJ2-5; clone size: -; D gene: -; CDR3 length: 13; V gene: TRBV20-1; CDR3 DNA: TGCAGTGCTAGGCCGCCCACGAAAGAGACCCAGTACTTC; CDR3 protein: CSARPPTKETQYF
J gene: TRBJ2-7; clone size: -; D gene: TRBD2; CDR3 length: 18; V gene: TRBV6-1; CDR3 DNA: TGTGCCAGCAGTGACCTACTACGGGGTCGGGCGGGGGACTACGAGCAGTACTTC; CDR3 protein: CASSDLLRGRAGDYEQYF
J gene: TRBJ1-2; clone size: -; D gene: -; CDR3 length: 14; V gene: TRBV15; CDR3 DNA: TGTGCCACCAGCACAGGGACCAGGGACTATGGCTACACCTTC; CDR3 protein: CATSTGTRDYGYTF
J gene: TRBJ2-7; clone size: -; D gene: TRBD2; CDR3 length: 18; V gene: TRBV3-1; CDR3 DNA: TGTGCCAGAAGCCAAGGACTAGCGGGAACGAGGGTGTCCTACGAGCAGTACTTC; CDR3 protein: CARSQGLAGTRVSYEQYF
J gene: TRBJ2-1; clone size: -; D gene: -; CDR3 length: 15; V gene: TRBV7-9; CDR3 DNA: TGTGCCAGCAGCTTAGGTGGGGGGTCGGGCGATGAGCAGTTCTTC; CDR3 protein: CASSLGGGSGDEQFF
J gene: TRBJ2-1; clone size: many; D gene: TRBD2; CDR3 length: 15; V gene: TRBV4-1; CDR3 DNA: TGCGCCAGCAGCCCCGGGACTAGCGGGTTCAATGAGCAGTTCTTC; CDR3 protein: CASSPGTSGFNEQFF
J gene: TRBJ1-4; clone size: few; D gene: -; CDR3 length: 13; V gene: TRBV29-1; CDR3 DNA: TGCAGCGTCAAGGGACAAGATAATGAAAAACTGTTTTTT; CDR3 protein: CSVKGQDNEKLFF
J gene: TRBJ1-1; clone size: few; D gene: TRBD1; CDR3 length: 12; V gene: TRBV2; CDR3 DNA: TGTGCCACCAGGGACAGTAACACTGAAGCTTTCTTT; CDR3 protein: CATRDSNTEAFF
J gene: TRBJ1-1; clone size: -; D gene: -; CDR3 length: 11; V gene: TRBV20-1; CDR3 DNA: TGCAGTCTACTACCCTCGCAAGAAGCTTTCTTT; CDR3 protein: CSLLPSQEAFF
J gene: TRBJ2-5; clone size: many; D gene: -; CDR3 length: 15; V gene: TRBV12-3/TRBV12-4; CDR3 DNA: TGTGCCAGCAGTTCGAACCGGGACCCAGGGGAGACCCAGTACTTC; CDR3 protein: CASSSNRDPGETQYF
J gene: TRBJ1-2; clone size: few; D gene: TRBD1; CDR3 length: 12; V gene: TRBV20-1; CDR3 DNA: TGCAGTGCGGGGGACAGGGTGTTTGGCTACACCTTC; CDR3 protein: CSAGDRVFGYTF
J gene: TRBJ1-2; clone size: few; D gene: -; CDR3 length: 14; V gene: TRBV27; CDR3 DNA: TGTGCCAGCAGTTTGCGGGGAACTAACGTTGGCTACACCTTC; CDR3 protein: CASSLRGTNVGYTF
J gene: TRBJ2-5; clone size: few; D gene: -; CDR3 length: 13; V gene: TRBV6-1; CDR3 DNA: TGTGCCACCCTGTGGGCAGGGAAAGAGACCCAGTACTTC; CDR3 protein: CATLWAGKETQYF
J gene: TRBJ2-1; clone size: -; D gene: TRBD1; CDR3 length: 16; V gene: TRBV28; CDR3 DNA: TGTGCCAGCAGCACCCCGTCCGGGACAGGGTTCCATGGGCAGTTCTTC; CDR3 protein: CASSTPSGTGFHGQFF
J gene: TRBJ1-1; clone size: -; D gene: -; CDR3 length: 11; V gene: TRBV28; CDR3 DNA: TGTGCCAGCAGTCCGGACGCTGAAGCTTTCTTT; CDR3 protein: CASSPDAEAFF
J gene: TRBJ1-2; clone size: -; D gene: -; CDR3 length: 14; V gene: TRBV12-3/TRBV12-4; CDR3 DNA: TGTGCCAGCAGCCTTCAGGGAGAATCATATGGCTACACCTTC; CDR3 protein: CASSLQGESYGYTF
J gene: TRBJ2-3; clone size: -; D gene: -; CDR3 length: 16; V gene: TRBV7-6; CDR3 DNA: TGTGCCAGCTCGAGACGGCCGGCAGAAAGCACAGATACGCAGTATTTT; CDR3 protein: CASSRRPAESTDTQYF
J gene: TRBJ2-3; clone size: -; D gene: -; CDR3 length: 16; V gene: TRBV12-3/TRBV12-4; CDR3 DNA: TGTGCCAGCAGTTTAGAGACCCCTGTAGACGCAGATACGCAGTATTTT; CDR3 protein: CASSLETPVDADTQYF
J gene: TRBJ2-1; clone size: -; D gene: TRBD2; CDR3 length: 15; V gene: TRBV7-2; CDR3 DNA: TGTGCCAGCAGCGTGCTAGCGGCCTCCTACAATGAGCAGTTCTTC; CDR3 protein: CASSVLAASYNEQFF
J gene: TRBJ2-1; clone size: -; D gene: TRBD2; CDR3 length: 18; V gene: TRBV19; CDR3 DNA: TGTGCCAGTAGTATACGCTCGAATAGCGGGGGGCCGGACAATGAGCAGTTCTTC; CDR3 protein: CASSIRSNSGGPDNEQFF
J gene: TRBJ2-3; clone size: -; D gene: -; CDR3 length: 13; V gene: TRBV9; CDR3 DNA: TGTGCCAGCAGCGTAACTCCCGCAGATACGCAGTATTTT; CDR3 protein: CASSVTPADTQYF
J gene: TRBJ2-5; clone size: few; D gene: -; CDR3 length: 14; V gene: TRBV6-6; CDR3 DNA: TGTGCCGGCAGTTATTGGTCCTTCCAAGAGACCCAGTACTTC; CDR3 protein: CAGSYWSFQETQYF
J gene: TRBJ1-1; clone size: few; D gene: -; CDR3 length: 11; V gene: TRBV29-1; CDR3 DNA: TGCAGCGCCCTGGACGGTCCTGAAGCTTTCTTT; CDR3 protein: CSALDGPEAFF
J gene: TRBJ2-3; clone size: -; D gene: TRBD2; CDR3 length: 17; V gene: TRBV7-6; CDR3 DNA: TGTGCCAGCAGCTCGACTAGCGGGGGCCTTAGCACAGATACGCAGTATTTT; CDR3 protein: CASSSTSGGLSTDTQYF
J gene: TRBJ2-7; clone size: -; D gene: TRBD2; CDR3 length: 15; V gene: TRBV9; CDR3 DNA: TGTGCCAGCAGCGGGACTAGCGGGTTTGCCTACGAGCAGTACTTC; CDR3 protein: CASSGTSGFAYEQYF